The rows below give T cell receptor beta chains drawn from one sample of a study of glioma-infiltrating T cells. TCRdb itself ran the multiplex PCR reads through MiXCR, one entry per CDR3 protein. The sample records about 94,000 distinct CDR3 sequences, about 23% being singletons. The material sequenced was glioma tissue, nonneoplastic brain tissue, or PBMCs (not recorded which). The receptors derive from a human donor with low-grade glioma or glioblastoma, undergoing nonglioma brain surgery, or in good health (not recorded which). The CDR3 runs from the conserved cysteine through the conserved F or W. D genes are given only for firm matches. Size is stated for part of the rows, as once, few or many counts, or as a class when the clone is expanded.

V	D	J	size	DNA	CDR3
TRBV20-1	-	TRBJ2-6	many	TGCAGTGCTTCCCCTGGAGGTACCTCTGGGGCCAACGTCCTGACTTTC	CSASPGGTSGANVLTF
TRBV6-2/TRBV6-3	-	TRBJ2-3	many	TGTGCCAGCAGAGGAAGGGGATCTAGCACAGATACGCAGTATTTT	CASRGRGSSTDTQYF
TRBV6-1	-	TRBJ2-1	many	TGTGCCAGCACCAGCAGGGGACTCTACAATGAGCAGTTCTTC	CASTSRGLYNEQFF
TRBV19	TRBD1	TRBJ2-7	-	TGTGCCAGTAGCCGGGACAGGAGGCAGTACTTC	CASSRDRRQYF
TRBV5-7	-	TRBJ2-5	-	TGTGCCAGCAGCCAGTTCGAAGAGACCCAGTACTTC	CASSQFEETQYF
TRBV15	-	TRBJ1-3	many	TGTGCCACCAGCAGAGAAGGGCAGGGGCGAGACATATATTTT	CATSREGQGRDIYF
TRBV27	TRBD1	TRBJ2-7	many	TGTGCCAGCAGTATCCCCCGACAGGGGGGGTCCTACGAGCAGTACTTC	CASSIPRQGGSYEQYF
TRBV7-9	TRBD2	TRBJ2-1	many	TGTGCCAGCAGCCAACCCTACCGGACTAGCGGGGGGAATGAGCAGTTCTTC	CASSQPYRTSGGNEQFF
TRBV29-1	-	TRBJ2-3	many	TGCAGCGTTGTCGGGGGCCGAGATACGCAGTATTTT	CSVVGGRDTQYF
TRBV20-1	TRBD1	TRBJ1-4	many	TGCAGTGCTAGAGCCCCAGGGGGCGCAACTAATGAAAAACTGTTTTTT	CSARAPGGATNEKLFF
TRBV19	-	TRBJ1-3	few	TGTGCCAGTAGTCCCGGGATCTCTGGAAACACCATATATTTT	CASSPGISGNTIYF
TRBV12-3/TRBV12-4	-	TRBJ2-5	few	TGTGCCAGCAGTTTACTGGCGGGGGAGACCCAGTACTTC	CASSLLAGETQYF
TRBV15	TRBD2	TRBJ2-1	medium-sized	TGTGCCACCAGCCCTAGCGGGACGTACAATGAGCAGTTCTTC	CATSPSGTYNEQFF
TRBV11-1	-	TRBJ1-2	many	TGTGCCAGCAGCTTGACAGCTAACTATGGCTACACCTTC	CASSLTANYGYTF
TRBV20-1	TRBD1	TRBJ1-3	many	TGCAGTGCTAGAGACCCCGGGACAGGGTGGGACACCATATATTTT	CSARDPGTGWDTIYF
TRBV6-1	-	TRBJ1-5	many	TGTGCCAGCAGCCCGACAGGAGTATTCAATCAGCCCCAGCATTTT	CASSPTGVFNQPQHF
TRBV4-2	-	TRBJ2-7	-	TGTGCCAGCAGCCAAGCTAATAGCGCCTCCTACGAGCAGTACTTC	CASSQANSASYEQYF
TRBV2	-	TRBJ1-1	few	TGTGCCAGCAGCTCTAACCCGGGACTCTCGAACACTGAAGCTTTCTTT	CASSSNPGLSNTEAFF
TRBV2	TRBD2	TRBJ2-1	few	TGTGCCAGCAGTCAAGAGGCGGGGACTATAAATGAGCAGTTCTTC	CASSQEAGTINEQFF
TRBV6-6	-	TRBJ2-2	many	TGTGCCAGCAGTTACAGGCAGAACACCGGGGAGCTGTTTTTT	CASSYRQNTGELFF
TRBV7-8	-	TRBJ1-5	many	TGTGCCAGCAGCCCACAGGGAGGGAATCAGCCCCAGCATTTT	CASSPQGGNQPQHF
TRBV2	TRBD1	TRBJ2-3	many	TGTGCCAGCGGGAGGACAGGGGCGACAGATACGCAGTATTTT	CASGRTGATDTQYF
TRBV7-9	-	TRBJ2-3	many	TGTGCCAGCAGCTTAACCCGAAGCACAGATACGCAGTATTTT	CASSLTRSTDTQYF
TRBV27	-	TRBJ2-7	many	TGTGCCAGCAATCCCCAACAGGGCCCCCGGGACGAGCAGTACTTC	CASNPQQGPRDEQYF
TRBV7-7	-	TRBJ2-7	few	TGTGCCAGCAGCCCCGGCCCGGCCCCCTACGAGCAGTACTTC	CASSPGPAPYEQYF
TRBV5-1	-	TRBJ2-5	-	TGCGCCAGCAGCTTGGGAGCGAGCCAAGAGACCCAGTACTTC	CASSLGASQETQYF
TRBV6-5	TRBD1	TRBJ2-7	many	TGTGCCAGCAGTTACTCGGGCCGAGGGGGCGAGGGCTACGAGCAGTACTTC	CASSYSGRGGEGYEQYF
TRBV5-1	-	TRBJ2-7	-	TGCGCCAGCAGCCTACAGGACCTGACCGACGAGCAGTACTTC	CASSLQDLTDEQYF